The source of this TCR beta chain is a study of T-cell reconstitution after alpha-beta-depleted transplantation in children. The study, taken as a whole, reports: Approximately two months post-transplant, alpha-beta T cells reportedly originated from several hundred expanded graft clones.

Unique molecular identifiers were used in preparing the TCRbeta library. TCRdb reprocessed the PCR reads via MiXCR and lists one record per CDR3 protein. The sample includes 250,000 to 400,000 distinct CDR3 sequences, approximately 23% of them seen just once. V was shortened by 0 bases and J by 4 bases, with 9 bases between the two germline ends. Looked up from germline, CDR1 is MGHDK and CDR2 is SYGVNS. CDR3 size: 14 residues. This clonotype was picked up a small number of times. As yet, its antigen is unknown. The V call is TRBV25-1, the J call TRBJ1-2; D not certain. The source was PBMCs, mostly from graft donor cells, collected 180 days after TCRalphabeta/CD19-depleted stem cell transplant. This clonotype was obtained from a male patient aged 5 to 17 who had a stem cell transplant for acute lymphoblastic leukemia, so the T cells may come from the graft donor. CDR3 DNA sequence: TGTGCCAGCAGTGAATATGGCAGCCCCTATGGCTACACCTTC. It encodes CASSEYGSPYGYTF.